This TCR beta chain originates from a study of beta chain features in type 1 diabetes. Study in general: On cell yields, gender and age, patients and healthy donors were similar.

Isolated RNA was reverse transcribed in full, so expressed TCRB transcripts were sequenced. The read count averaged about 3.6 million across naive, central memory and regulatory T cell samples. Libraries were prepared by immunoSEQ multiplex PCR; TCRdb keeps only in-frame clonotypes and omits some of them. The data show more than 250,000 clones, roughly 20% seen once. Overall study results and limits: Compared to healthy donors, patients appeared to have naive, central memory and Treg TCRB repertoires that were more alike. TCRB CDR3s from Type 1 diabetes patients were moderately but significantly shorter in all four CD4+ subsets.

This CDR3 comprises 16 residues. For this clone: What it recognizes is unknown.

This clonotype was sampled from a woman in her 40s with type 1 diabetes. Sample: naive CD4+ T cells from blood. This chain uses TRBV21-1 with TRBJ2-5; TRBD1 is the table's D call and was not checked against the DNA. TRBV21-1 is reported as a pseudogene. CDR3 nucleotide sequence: TGTGCCAGCAGCAATAAACAGGGAGTTACACGGTATGCCCAGTACTTC. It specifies CASSNKQGVTRYAQYF.